This T cell receptor beta chain was found in a study of CD8 T cells in Susac syndrome. cDNA came from approximately 0.5 to 1 ug RNA primed by random hexamers. Each CDR3 protein gets one entry after TCRdb re-called the immunoSEQ multiplex PCR reads with MiXCR. The sample carries 95,000 to 150,000 distinct CDR3 sequences, 96% recorded once. The specimen sequenced was CD4+ T cells from PBMCs. The receptor's source is a human donor with Susac syndrome.

CDR3 region: CSAPVFLAGTYNEQFF. In DNA form, the CDR3 reads TGCAGTGCCCCAGTGTTTCTAGCGGGAACCTACAATGAGCAGTTCTTC. The V and J genes are TRBV20-1 and TRBJ2-1; TRBD2 agrees at 9 bases. In germline, CDR1 is DFQATT, CDR2 SNEGSKA (reference sequence). Germline trimming cut 6 bases from V and 2 bases from J; bases unmatched to any gene: 11. The CDR3 length is 16 residues.